A single sample is the source of the 20 T cell receptor beta chains below, sequenced in a study of monozygotic twins with inflammatory bowel disease. TCRdb re-analyzed the 5' RACE reads; it lists each CDR3 protein once, without DNA. Its listing shows hundreds of thousands of distinct CDR3 sequences. Input material: blood. These receptors came from a human donor with ulcerative colitis or Crohn's disease, or a healthy co-twin of an affected twin (not recorded which).

This rearrangement joins TRBV30 to TRBJ2-7. This CDR3 has 11 amino acids. The germline gives CDR1 GTSNPN, CDR2 SVGIG (reference sequence). The chain's CDR3 is CAWSVLIEQYF.

The chain carries TRBV11-2 and TRBJ2-1; lacking DNA, the TRBD2 call made by TCRdb goes unchecked. The CDR3 sequence is 20 residues long. The germline V gene has CDR1 SGHAT and CDR2 FQNNGV. CDR3 sequence reads: CASSLRRFRTSGRAHNEQFF.

This rearrangement joins TRBV5-1 to TRBJ2-1; TCRdb picks TRBD1, but there is no DNA to check that call. Germline V CDR1 and CDR2: SGHRS, YFSETQ. This CDR3 has 16 amino acids. The chain's CDR3 is CASSLAHGTAYNEQFF.

The chain employs TRBV4-3 and TRBJ2-6. This CDR3 is built from 19 residues. Germline assignment: CDR1 LGHNA and CDR2 YSLEER. CDR3 loop: CASSQESSALLGGANVLTF.

The chain employs TRBV7-2 and TRBJ2-2; TCRdb outputs TRBD1, but without DNA this stays unchecked. The CDR3 totals 11 residues. Germline V gives CDR1 SGHTA, CDR2 FQGNSA. CDR3 sequence: CASSLVDSTFF.

The chain links TRBV27 to TRBJ1-5; TCRdb's D call of TRBD1 is untestable without DNA. CDR3 length equals 14 residues. CDR1 and CDR2 (germline): MNHEY, SMNVEV (reference sequence). The CDR3 spells CASSTRQGVQPQHF.

CDR3 loop: CSARDHGDSNEQFF. The chain couples TRBV20-1 to TRBJ2-1. This CDR3 is 14 amino acids long. The germline V gene has CDR1 DFQATT and CDR2 SNEGSKA (reference sequence).

The CDR3 spells CASSRSGGVGEQYF. The chain combines TRBV7-2 with TRBJ2-7; TCRdb gives TRBD1 as the D gene, but with no DNA this cannot be confirmed. This CDR3 is 14 amino acids long. CDR1 SGHTA and CDR2 FQGNSA come from the germline V gene. Full variable domain (rest looked up from reference TRBV7-2 and TRBJ2-7): GAGVSQSPSNKVTEKGKDVELRCDPISGHTALYWYRQSLGQGLEFLIYFQGNSAPDKSGLPSDRFSAERTGGSVSTLTIQRTQQEDSAVYLCASSRSGGVGEQYFGPGTRLTVT.

This chain connects TRBV7-9 to TRBJ2-7; TCRdb proposes TRBD2, but this gene call is untestable without DNA. The CDR3 contains 17 residues. Germline V gene data show CDR1 as SEHNR and CDR2 as FQNEAQ (reference sequence). CDR3 sequence: CASSSKTRGRVPYEQYF.

The CDR3 protein is CASSQVLGSLLNEQFF. The chain carries TRBV4-3 and TRBJ2-1. Per the germline V gene, CDR1 is LGHNA and CDR2 is YSLEER. The CDR3 length is 16 residues.

The CDR3 spells CASSYRLGNEHFF. The chain carries TRBV5-6 and TRBJ2-1; with no DNA, the TCRdb D assignment of TRBD1 cannot be verified. The V gene's germline CDR1 is SGHDT and CDR2 YYEEEE. The CDR3 length is 13 residues.

The CDR3 sequence is CASSATGVGNQPQHF. The J gene is TRBJ1-5, the V gene TRBV19; TCRdb names TRBD1, which stays unverified in the absence of DNA. The CDR3 extends over 15 amino acids. CDR1 and CDR2 (germline): LNHDA, SQIVND (reference sequence). Full variable domain (missing parts from reference TRBV19 and TRBJ1-5): DGGITQSPKYLFRKEGQNVTLSCEQNLNHDAMYWYRQDPGQGLRLIYYSQIVNDFQKGDIAEGYSVSREKKESFPLTVTSAQKNPTAFYLCASSATGVGNQPQHFGDGTRLSIL.

The chain combines TRBV7-8 with TRBJ1-1. CDR1 and CDR2 from the germline V gene are SGHVS and FQNEAQ. The length of the CDR3 is 14 residues. This CDR3 is CASGTVGTPTEAFF.

CDR3 in amino acids: CAITEPDTQYF. The chain uses TRBV2 and TRBJ2-3. Looked up from germline, CDR1 is SNHLY and CDR2 is FYNNEI. This CDR3 is 11 amino acids long.

The chain uses TRBV18 and TRBJ2-1; TCRdb selects TRBD1, and the lack of DNA leaves this call unchecked. The CDR3 contains 12 residues. The V gene's germline CDR1 is KGHSH and CDR2 LQKENI. CDR3 residues: CASSPVPPEQFF.

The gene calls are TRBV10-3 and TRBJ2-2; TCRdb's D call of TRBD2 is untestable without DNA. The V gene's germline CDR1 is ENHRY and CDR2 SYGVKD. The CDR3 is made up of 15 amino acids. The CDR3 protein is CAISVGGSKTGELFF.

The CDR3 here is CSAGGGGGNRNIQYF. The rearrangement joins TRBV20-1 to TRBJ2-4; there is no DNA to check the TCRdb D call of TRBD1. The V gene's germline CDR1 is DFQATT and CDR2 SNEGSKA (reference sequence). This CDR3 has 15 amino acids.

The chain combines TRBV4-3 with TRBJ2-7; TCRdb lists TRBD1, though no DNA is available to test this call. The CDR3 is 18 residues long. The germline CDR1 and CDR2 sequences are LGHNA and YSLEER. The CDR3 loop reads CVSSQDLSGTDFSYEQYF.

This chain connects TRBV6-5 to TRBJ1-2. From germline, CDR1 is MNHEY and CDR2 SVGAGI. CDR3 length: 13 residues. The CDR3 sequence is CASSPAGYYGYTF.

V gene TRBV7-2 combines with J gene TRBJ1-2. This CDR3 is 11 amino acids long. Germline lookup yields CDR1 SGHTA and CDR2 FQGNSA. CDR3 sequence reads: CASSFRSGYTF.